These 14 T cell receptor beta chains share one sample of origin, sequenced in a study of graft-versus-host responses after intestinal transplantation. These receptors are not linked to any known antigen. TCRdb's copy holds only in-frame clones and misses some; the assay was immunoSEQ multiplex PCR. The sample includes fewer than 95,000 clones, around 92% of them seen just once. Sequenced material: unstimulated CD8+ T cells sorted from spleen or lymph node cells, taken before transplant. These receptor sequences come from a human donor who was the organ donor for an intestinal transplant.

In DNA form, the CDR3 reads TGTGCCAGCAGTGAAGCACATGGCTGGTCTAGTTCTGGAAACACCATATATTTT. Amino acids: CASSEAHGWSSSGNTIYF. This chain joins TRBV6-1 and TRBJ1-3; D remains ambiguous. This CDR3 contains 18 residues. V shed 0 bases and J shed 1 base, with 16 bases lying between them. CDR1 and CDR2 (germline): MNHNS, SASEGT.

The V gene is TRBV2, the J gene TRBJ2-1, with no clear D. The germline V gene has CDR1 SNHLY and CDR2 FYNNEI. V lost 8 bases, J lost 8 bases, and 7 bases lay in between. The CDR3 is 10 amino acids. In DNA form, the CDR3 reads TGTGCCAGCTTTTCGGATGAGCAGTTCTTC. This encodes CASFSDEQFF.

This chain connects TRBV4-3 to TRBJ1-1; TRBD1 is a possible D gene (5 bases). V was clipped by 2 bases and J by 8 bases, with 18 bases between them. This CDR3 has 15 amino acids. CDR1 is LGHNA, CDR2 YSLEER, per germline. The CDR3 DNA follows: TGCGCCAGCAGCCAACGTAGAAGGGGTTCCATCGAAGCTTTCTTT. As protein: CASSQRRRGSIEAFF.

This clone showed up just once. One junction end disagrees with the germline gene, perhaps due to a read error. Additional DNA sequences in this sample encode the identical CDR3. The genes are TRBV7-3 and TRBJ2-5, with 8 bases fitting TRBD1. Germline lookup yields CDR1 SGHTA and CDR2 FQGTGA. The CDR3 runs 14 residues. The CDR3 DNA sequence: TGTGCCAGCAGTTTAACAGGGGGCCAAGAGACCCAGTACTTC. Translating gives CASSLTGGQETQYF.

This sequence joins TRBV18 and TRBJ1-2; TRBD1 matches at 7 bases. After removal of 3 bases from V and 3 bases from J, the junction contained 7 bases not matched to a gene. Germline V gives CDR1 KGHSH, CDR2 LQKENI. The CDR3 consists of 15 residues. The CDR3 protein is CASSPDGQAHYGYTF. CDR3 bases: TGTGCCAGCTCACCGGACGGACAGGCCCACTATGGCTACACCTTC.

The chain combines TRBV5-8 with TRBJ2-1; 8 bases agree with TRBD2. Unmatched junction bases numbered 8, after V lost 4 bases and J lost 8 bases. CDR1 is SGHTS, CDR2 YDEGEE, per germline. The CDR3 loop spans 14 amino acids. This CDR3 is CASSRHGGADEQFF. CDR3 coding DNA: TGTGCCAGCAGCAGACACGGGGGGGCGGATGAGCAGTTCTTC.

The rearrangement joins TRBV13 to TRBJ2-7; D gene unclear. Germline V CDR1 and CDR2: PRHDT, FYEKMQ (reference sequence). This CDR3 has 15 amino acids. Trimming pared 5 bases from V and 2 bases from J, leaving 16 bases between. CDR3 in amino acids: CASSAAIRSAYEQYF. CDR3 DNA: TGTGCCAGCAGCGCCGCTATCCGGAGTGCCTACGAGCAGTACTTC.

This clone occurred once. This sequence joins TRBV9 and TRBJ1-5, with D tentatively TRBD1 (5 bases). The CDR3 consists of 15 residues. Germline V gene data show CDR1 as SGDLS and CDR2 as YYNGEE. Between the trimmed V and J ends, which lost 0 bases and 2 bases, there was a span of 9 bases. The CDR3 loop reads CASSVGLQGNQPQHF. CDR3 DNA: TGTGCCAGCAGCGTAGGATTACAGGGCAATCAGCCCCAGCATTTT.

The gene calls are TRBV27 and TRBJ2-1; TRBD2 is a possible D gene (6 bases). Germline V gene sequence: CDR1 MNHEY, CDR2 SMNVEV (reference sequence). With 8 bases removed from V and 9 bases from J, the gap between germline ends came to 14 bases. This CDR3 has 12 amino acids. The CDR3 DNA sequence: TGTGCCAGCCGGTCCGGAGCGGGTGAGCAGTTCTTC. It is translated as CASRSGAGEQFF.

The rearrangement joins TRBV7-9 to TRBJ2-7; 8 bases fit TRBD2. Germline trimming cut 2 bases from V and 4 bases from J; bases unmatched to any gene: 4. This CDR3 comprises 14 residues. Germline V gene sequence: CDR1 SEHNR, CDR2 FQNEAQ (reference sequence). The CDR3 protein is CASSLPSGGYEQYF. The DNA of the CDR3 is TGTGCCAGCAGCTTACCCAGCGGGGGATACGAGCAGTACTTC. Full variable domain (remainder filled in from reference TRBV7-9 and TRBJ2-7): DTGVSQNPRHKITKRGQNVTFRCDPISEHNRLYWYRQTLGQGPEFLTYFQNEAQLEKSRLLSDRFSAERPKGSFSTLEIQRTEQGDSAMYLCASSLPSGGYEQYFGPGTRLTVT.

The J gene is TRBJ1-1, the V gene TRBV7-6; D might be TRBD1 (5 bases). V was cut by 3 bases and J by 1 base, with 6 bases left in between. The CDR3 contains 13 residues. Per the germline V gene, CDR1 is SGHVS and CDR2 is FNYEAQ. The CDR3 bases are TGTGCCAGCAGCTTGACAGAGAACACTGAAGCTTTCTTT. Protein: CASSLTENTEAFF.

The chain is built from TRBV27 and TRBJ2-3; 8 nucleotides align to TRBD2. CDR3 size: 16 residues. CDR1 and CDR2 from the germline V gene are MNHEY and SMNVEV (reference sequence). V dropped 7 bases and J dropped 0; count of bases not matched to a gene: 9. The CDR3 loop reads CASISAGGLSTDTQYF. The CDR3 DNA follows: TGTGCCAGCATCTCGGCGGGGGGTCTCAGCACAGATACGCAGTATTTT.

This chain uses TRBV4-1 with TRBJ1-6; D call uncertain. There are 16 residues in the CDR3. CDR1 and CDR2 (germline): MGHRA, YSYEKL. The germline V and J ends were trimmed by 4 bases and 5 bases, with 15 bases remaining between them. CDR3 sequence: CASSRASSANNSPLHF. The CDR3, as DNA: TGCGCCAGCAGCCGTGCATCAAGCGCGAATAATTCACCCCTCCACTTT.

The gene calls are TRBV4-3 and TRBJ2-7, with 7 bases fitting TRBD2. With 1 base clipped from V and 3 bases from J, the junction kept 6 bases outside the gene matches. Germline V gene sequence: CDR1 LGHNA, CDR2 YSLEER. The CDR3 consists of 15 residues. The CDR3 sequence: CASSQGGGRGYEQYF. The CDR3 DNA sequence: TGCGCCAGCAGCCAAGGGGGGGGTCGGGGCTACGAGCAGTACTTC.